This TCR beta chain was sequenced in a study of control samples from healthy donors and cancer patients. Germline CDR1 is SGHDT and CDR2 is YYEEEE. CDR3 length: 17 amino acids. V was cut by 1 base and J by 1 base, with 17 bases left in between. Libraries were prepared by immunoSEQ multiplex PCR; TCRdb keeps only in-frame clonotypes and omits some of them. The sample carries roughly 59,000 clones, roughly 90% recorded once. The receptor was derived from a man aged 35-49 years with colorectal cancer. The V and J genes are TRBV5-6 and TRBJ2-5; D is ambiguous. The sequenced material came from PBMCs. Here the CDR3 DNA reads TGTGCCAGCAGCTTGATGCCCGAGTGGGGTATCCAAGAGACCCAGTACTTC. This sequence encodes CASSLMPEWGIQETQYF. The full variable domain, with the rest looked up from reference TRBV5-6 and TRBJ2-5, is DAGVTQSPTHLIKTRGQQVTLRCSPKSGHDTVSWYQQALGQGPQFIFQYYEEEERQRGNFPDRFSGHQFPNYSSELNVNALLLGDSALYLCASSLMPEWGIQETQYFGPGTRLLVL.